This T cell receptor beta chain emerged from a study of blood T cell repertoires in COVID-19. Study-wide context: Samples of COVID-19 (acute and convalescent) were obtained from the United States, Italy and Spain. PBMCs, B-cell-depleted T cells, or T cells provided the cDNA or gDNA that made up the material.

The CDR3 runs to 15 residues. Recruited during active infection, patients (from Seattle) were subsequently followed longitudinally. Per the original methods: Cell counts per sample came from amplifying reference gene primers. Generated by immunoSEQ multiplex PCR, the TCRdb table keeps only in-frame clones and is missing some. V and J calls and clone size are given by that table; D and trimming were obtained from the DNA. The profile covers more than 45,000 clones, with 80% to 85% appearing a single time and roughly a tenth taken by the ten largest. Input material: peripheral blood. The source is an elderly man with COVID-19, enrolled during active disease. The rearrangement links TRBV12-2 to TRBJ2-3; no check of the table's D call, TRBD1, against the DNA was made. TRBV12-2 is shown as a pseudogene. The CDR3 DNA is TGTGCAAGTCGCTTGGGGACAGGCCCCGCAGATACGCAGTATTTT. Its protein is CASRLGTGPADTQYF.